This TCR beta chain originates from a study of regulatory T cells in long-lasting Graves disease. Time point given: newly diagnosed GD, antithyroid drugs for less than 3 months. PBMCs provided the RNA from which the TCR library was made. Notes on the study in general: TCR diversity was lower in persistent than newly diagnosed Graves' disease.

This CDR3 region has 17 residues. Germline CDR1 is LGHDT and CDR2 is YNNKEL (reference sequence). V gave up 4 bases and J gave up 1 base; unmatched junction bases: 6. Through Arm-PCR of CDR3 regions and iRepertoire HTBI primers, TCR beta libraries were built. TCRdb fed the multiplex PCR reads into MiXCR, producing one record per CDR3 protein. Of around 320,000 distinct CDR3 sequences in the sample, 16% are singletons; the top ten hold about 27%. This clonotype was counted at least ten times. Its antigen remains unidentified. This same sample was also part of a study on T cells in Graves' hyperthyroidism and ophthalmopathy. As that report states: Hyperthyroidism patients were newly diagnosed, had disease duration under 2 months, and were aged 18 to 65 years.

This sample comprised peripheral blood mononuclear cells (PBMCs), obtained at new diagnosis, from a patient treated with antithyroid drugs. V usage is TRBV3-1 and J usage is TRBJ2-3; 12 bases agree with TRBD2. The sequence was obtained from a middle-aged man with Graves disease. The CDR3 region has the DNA TGTGCCAGCAGCCCGCTCCGGACTAGCGGGGGCACAGATACGCAGTATTTT. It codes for CASSPLRTSGGTDTQYF.